The 10 T cell receptor beta chains below all came from one sample that was sequenced in a study of regulatory T cells in long-lasting Graves disease. Specified time point: persistent/refractory GD, antithyroid drugs over 5 years with positive TRAb. Researchers made the TCR library from RNA that was extracted from PBMCs. Construction of the TCR beta libraries employed iRepertoire HTBI primers in conjunction with Arm-PCR of CDR3 regions. TCRdb recomputed calls from the multiplex PCR reads with MiXCR, one row per CDR3 protein. Seen here are about 290,000 distinct CDR3 sequences, around 23% observed once, and the top ten hold around three fifths. The source material was peripheral blood mononuclear cells (PBMCs), sampled when the disease was refractory, from a patient treated with antithyroid drugs. The source is a female donor with Graves disease.

This clonotype occurred a few times. The chain uses TRBV20-1 and TRBJ2-2; 10 positions match TRBD2. The CDR3 is 13 residues long. Unmatched junction bases numbered 3, after V lost 6 bases and J lost 5 bases. The germline V gene encodes CDR1 DFQATT and CDR2 SNEGSKA (reference sequence). CDR3 in amino acids: CSAIAGGTGELFF. In DNA form, the CDR3 reads TGCAGTGCAATAGCGGGAGGAACCGGGGAGCTGTTTTTT.

This chain links TRBV5-6 with TRBJ2-5, with D unresolved. The CDR3 sequence is 16 residues long. Germline lookup yields CDR1 SGHDT and CDR2 YYEEEE. The V and J ends lost 2 bases and 7 bases respectively, with 21 bases between them. The CDR3 sequence: CASSFYSRAPIGTQYF. The CDR3 DNA follows: TGTGCCAGCAGCTTCTACAGTAGGGCACCGATAGGGACCCAGTACTTC.

This clonotype was detected a few times. The CDR3 loop reads CAWGPGRGNTIYF. The CDR3 DNA is TGTGCCTGGGGGCCGGGGAGGGGAAACACCATATATTTT. The chain carries TRBV30 and TRBJ1-3; D not certain. The CDR3 contains 13 residues. Trimming took 5 bases from V and 4 from J, leaving 12 bases between them. Germline V gives CDR1 GTSNPN, CDR2 SVGIG (reference sequence).

The chain links TRBV15 to TRBJ1-5; 8 nucleotides line up with TRBD1. The V gene end was trimmed by 3 bases and the J gene end by 4 bases; junction bases not matched to a gene: 2. The germline V gene encodes CDR1 LNHNV and CDR2 YYDKDF (reference sequence). This CDR3 spans 14 amino acids. The CDR3 spells CATSSTGGNQPQHF. The CDR3 DNA reads TGTGCCACCAGCAGTACAGGGGGGAATCAGCCCCAGCATTTT.

This chain joins TRBV20-1 and TRBJ2-5, with D uncertain. The CDR3 is 16 residues long. Trimming took off 6 bases at V and 5 bases at J, with 25 bases between the two ends. Per germline, CDR1 DFQATT and CDR2 SNEGSKA (reference sequence). For the CDR3, the DNA is TGCAGTGCCACACTACTGACTCGAACCGCGGCGGAGACCCAGTACTTC. Protein: CSATLLTRTAAETQYF.

Ten or more counts support this clonotype. This chain links TRBV12-3 or TRBV12-4 with TRBJ2-1; D is perhaps TRBD1 (6 bases). This CDR3 contains 15 residues. Trimming left V 6 bases short and J 7 bases short, with 19 bases between. Written as DNA, the CDR3 is TGTGCCAGCAGACATGAACAGGGTGGGGAAAATGAGCAGTTCTTC. Protein product: CASRHEQGGENEQFF.

This clonotype was found many times. The chain carries TRBV12-3 or TRBV12-4 and TRBJ1-5; D is unresolved. The CDR3 has 15 amino acids. V was shortened by 0 bases and J by 5 bases, with 11 bases between the two germline ends. The CDR3 is CASSLALRGHQPQHF. In DNA form, the CDR3 reads TGTGCCAGCAGTTTAGCCCTACGTGGCCATCAGCCCCAGCATTTT.

This clonotype was detected ten times or more. V and J are TRBV11-2 and TRBJ2-7; possible D gene TRBD1, 6 bases. This CDR3 spans 14 amino acids. Trimming removed 7 bases from V and 5 bases from J, with 18 bases in between. Germline CDR1 SGHAT, CDR2 FQNNGV. The CDR3 DNA follows: TGTGCCAGCACCATTCGGGACCACAGGGACGAGCAGTACTTC. This translates into CASTIRDHRDEQYF. Looking up the rest from reference TRBV11-2 and TRBJ2-7 gives the full variable domain: EAGVAQSPRYKIIEKRQSVAFWCNPISGHATLYWYQQILGQGPKLLIQFQNNGVVDDSQLPKDRFSAERLKGVDSTLKIQPAKLEDSAVYLCASTIRDHRDEQYFGPGTRLTVT.

CDR3 DNA sequence: TGCAGTGCATTAAGCCCATCGGGGGTCTCTGGAAACACCATATATTTT. This sequence encodes CSALSPSGVSGNTIYF. The chain recombines TRBV20-1 with TRBJ1-3, with TRBD1 as a possible D gene (5 bases). The CDR3 is made up of 16 amino acids. V gave up 6 bases and J gave up 0 bases, with 18 bases separating them. Germline V CDR1 and CDR2: DFQATT, SNEGSKA (reference sequence).

This clonotype was detected many times. The CDR3 sequence is CASSRGARYEQYF. The CDR3 DNA reads as TGTGCCAGCAGCCGGGGGGCGAGATACGAGCAGTACTTC. This chain joins TRBV11-2 and TRBJ2-7, with D possibly TRBD2 on 7 matching bases. Germline values: CDR1 SGHAT, CDR2 FQNNGV. CDR3 length: 13 amino acids. V dropped 5 bases and J dropped 4 bases, with 12 bases sitting between them.